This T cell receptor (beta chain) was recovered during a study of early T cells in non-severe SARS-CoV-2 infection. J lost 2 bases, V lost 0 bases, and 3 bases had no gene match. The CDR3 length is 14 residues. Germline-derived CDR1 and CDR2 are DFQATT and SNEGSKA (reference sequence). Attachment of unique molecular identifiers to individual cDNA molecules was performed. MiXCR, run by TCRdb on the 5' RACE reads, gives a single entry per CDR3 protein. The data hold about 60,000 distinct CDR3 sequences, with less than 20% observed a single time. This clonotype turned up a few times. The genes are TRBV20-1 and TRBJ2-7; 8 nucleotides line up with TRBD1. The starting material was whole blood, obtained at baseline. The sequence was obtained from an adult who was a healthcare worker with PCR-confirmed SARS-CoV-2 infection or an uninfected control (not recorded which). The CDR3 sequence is CSARDSRGPYEQYF. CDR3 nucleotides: TGCAGTGCTAGAGACAGCAGGGGGCCCTACGAGCAGTACTTC.